These T cell receptor beta chains were read from a single sample in a study of CD8+CD57+ T cells in acquired aplastic anemia. TCRdb redid the calling of the reads with MiXCR, one entry per CDR3 protein. Of about 150,000 distinct CDR3 sequences listed, around 52% are singletons. Sequencing used sorted CD4+, CD8+, or CD8+CD57+ T cells (not recorded which) from PBMCs. The receptors stem from a human donor with aplastic anemia. CDR3s include the opening cysteine and the closing phenylalanine or tryptophan.

v_gene	CDR3aa
TRBV12-3/TRBV12-4	CASSLEDGRVVGGYTF
TRBV5-6	CASSFRVNKQFF
TRBV20-1	CSAPDLNYGYTF
TRBV2	CASRTDRDRPLHF
TRBV10-2	CASSEAGGAYEQYF
TRBV20-1	CSATRGLAGGDEQFF
TRBV24-1	CATSDLSEQETQYF
TRBV2	CASSEQGSLYEQYF
TRBV19	CASSWWGPEYQPQHF
TRBV2	CASSGTSYNEQFF
TRBV5-1	CASSFEGDLGAFF
TRBV29-1	CSVQGYPLIEQYF
TRBV2	CASSLTGINYGYTF
TRBV10-3	CAIGREQEAQYF
TRBV27	CASSLKGNEQFF
TRBV12-3/TRBV12-4	CASSFYGVNYGYTF
TRBV7-2	CASSPRGAPQRGTQYF
TRBV30	CAWSEDSPLHF
TRBV9	CASSGSNSPLHF
TRBV9	CASSPRTDQETQYF
TRBV29-1	CSAGTAGEHTGELFF
TRBV6-5	CASSYSGTGYSPLHF
TRBV2	CASSDASHEQFF
TRBV29-1	CSVGHNGAHYEQYF
TRBV9	CASSIRGAGYNEQFF
TRBV2	CAMGGRSADGYTF
TRBV12-3/TRBV12-4	CASSLGLRRDEQYF
TRBV15	CATSRGPRTGNQPQHF
TRBV27	CASRRGQGGEKLFF
TRBV24-1	CATSDLWGYEQYF
TRBV12-3/TRBV12-4	CASGYEQCF
TRBV5-4	CASSLAAGGYNEQFF
TRBV15	CATSSNRARDTEAFF
TRBV24-1	CATSDFQARSYGYTF
TRBV19	CASSIDSASYEQYF
TRBV20-1	CSARGANTGELFF
TRBV12-3/TRBV12-4	CASSWTGQETQYF
TRBV27	CASSPHREGYTF
TRBV3-1	CASSQDSAQGRTGNEQFF
TRBV24-1	CATSDSRLAGVAEQYF
TRBV6-2/TRBV6-3	CASNRGGPYNQPQHF
TRBV30	CAWSSNGAYGYTF
TRBV16	CASSQSVAGVDNEQFF
TRBV2	CASSEREGGQLYEQYF
TRBV5-1	CASSLRTGKGNTIYF
TRBV27	CASSLSGSYGYTF
TRBV2	CPYPTAASGAFGYTF
TRBV29-1	CSVVYTEAFF
TRBV29-1	CSVDRAGTYGYTF
TRBV2	CASSDATSYEQYF
TRBV29-1	CSVGGGEVEKLFF
TRBV11-3	CASSWDSLTSYEQYF
TRBV15	CATSRDGAMNTEAFF
TRBV2	CASSAIYEQYF
TRBV25-1	CASSARIGRGNTEAFF
TRBV2	CASSRTGSEQYF
TRBV7-2	CASSRTGQLDQPQHF
TRBV10-3	CAIRDVGQGRNSPLHF
TRBV20-1	CSARQTGEAFF
TRBV10-3	CAISLDGVGEQYF